The 22 T cell receptor beta chains below were found in one sample sequenced in a study of OX40 agonist ivuxolimab in advanced cancers. The protocol was immunoSEQ multiplex PCR, while the TCRdb copy is restricted to in-frame clones and leaves out a portion. This sample carries about 48,000 clones, nearly 95% of them seen once, and the ten largest clones take roughly 6.2%. The sample in question was CD4+ or CD8+ T cells sorted from blood, obtained in a trial of the OX40 agonist ivuxolimab. The source is an adult with an advanced solid tumor such as melanoma, head and neck, liver or kidney cancer.

This chain joins TRBV30 and TRBJ2-2, with no clear D. Trimming stripped 2 bases from V and 5 bases from J, with 9 bases between. Germline lookup yields CDR1 GTSNPN and CDR2 SVGIG (reference sequence). CDR3 length: 13 residues. The CDR3 DNA reads TGTGCCTGGAGTCTCGTGGAGACCGGGGAGCTGTTTTTT. Translating gives CAWSLVETGELFF.

The V and J genes are TRBV28 and TRBJ2-1; 12 bases align to TRBD2. The V segment lost 2 bases and the J segment 7 bases; nucleotides outside the gene matches: 9. The germline CDR1 and CDR2 sequences are MDHEN and SYDVKM. CDR3 length equals 17 residues. The DNA for the CDR3 is TGTGCCAGCAGTTTACCACCTAGCGGGGGGGCCGGGAATGAGCAGTTCTTC. Protein: CASSLPPSGGAGNEQFF.

The genes are TRBV4-1 and TRBJ2-3; TRBD2 might be the D (6 bases). The germline CDR1 and CDR2 sequences are MGHRA and YSYEKL. V was cut by 4 bases and J by 6 bases, with 14 bases left in between. The CDR3 loop spans 14 amino acids. CDR3 DNA: TGCGCCAGCAGCCTCTATACGGGGAGGGATACGCAGTATTTT. This codes for CASSLYTGRDTQYF.

By share, this clone ranks as medium-sized. The chain carries TRBV5-5 and TRBJ1-1; D call uncertain. CDR1 is SGHKS and CDR2 is YYEKEE in the germline V gene (reference sequence). This CDR3 has 15 residues. V lost 1 base and J lost 1, with 11 bases in between. The CDR3 spells CASSLRKIANTEAFF. The DNA for the CDR3 is TGTGCCAGCAGCTTGAGGAAGATTGCGAACACTGAAGCTTTCTTT.

Written as DNA, the CDR3 is TGTGCCAGCAGTGGGGCTAGTCGGGGTAGAGATACGCAGTATTTT. Translated: CASSGASRGRDTQYF. The chain links TRBV25-1 to TRBJ2-3; D is possibly TRBD2 (5 bases). CDR1 is MGHDK and CDR2 is SYGVNS in the germline V gene. The V and J ends lost 4 bases and 5 bases respectively, with 16 bases between them. The CDR3 runs to 15 residues.

The V gene is TRBV11-2, the J gene TRBJ2-5; D remains ambiguous. The germline V and J ends were trimmed by 3 bases and 5 bases, with 4 bases remaining between them. Germline-derived CDR1 and CDR2 are SGHAT and FQNNGV. The CDR3 spans 11 residues. CDR3 coding DNA: TGTGCCAGCAGCTTTACGGAGACCCAGTACTTC. Its translation: CASSFTETQYF.

This clone was counted a single time. The rearrangement links TRBV30 to TRBJ2-7; 9 bases are shared with TRBD1. CDR3 length: 14 amino acids. The trim removed 5 bases at V and 2 bases at J, leaving 7 bases unmatched. Germline-derived CDR1 and CDR2 are GTSNPN and SVGIG (reference sequence). The DNA for the CDR3 is TGTGCCTGGTATCCGGGACAGGGAACCTACGAGCAGTACTTC. Protein product: CAWYPGQGTYEQYF.

The gene calls are TRBV4-1 and TRBJ2-5; D unclear. CDR3 length equals 13 residues. The V gene's germline CDR1 is MGHRA and CDR2 YSYEKL. Trimming stripped 2 bases from V and 5 bases from J, with 9 bases between. Here the CDR3 DNA reads TGCGCCAGCAGCCAATTGGTATGGGAGACCCAGTACTTC. This encodes CASSQLVWETQYF.

This clone has only one observation. The chain has TRBV9 and TRBJ1-2; 7 bases match TRBD1. The V segment lost 4 bases and the J segment 8 bases; nucleotides outside the gene matches: 8. The CDR3 has 13 residues. The germline CDR1 and CDR2 sequences are SGDLS and YYNGEE. The CDR3 spells CASSHDRVEGYTF. The CDR3 DNA reads TGTGCCAGCAGCCACGACAGGGTCGAAGGCTACACCTTC. Complete variable domain (other parts from reference TRBV9 and TRBJ1-2): DSGVTQTPKHLITATGQRVTLRCSPRSGDLSVYWYQQSLDQGLQFLIQYYNGEERAKGNILERFSAQQFPDLHSELNLSSLELGDSALYFCASSHDRVEGYTFGSGTRLTVV.

This chain connects TRBV5-6 to TRBJ1-2; no clear D. Germline V gene sequence: CDR1 SGHDT, CDR2 YYEEEE. The ends were cut back, 1 base at V and 7 bases at J, with 11 bases in the middle. This CDR3 contains 13 residues. CDR3 bases: TGTGCCAGCAGCTTGATGGATTGGGGTGGCTACACCTTC. Its translation is CASSLMDWGGYTF.

CDR3 residues: CASSRGGQGNQPQHF. The CDR3 DNA reads as TGCGCCAGCAGCCGGGGGGGACAGGGGAATCAGCCCCAGCATTTT. The chain joins TRBV4-1 to TRBJ1-5; TRBD1 agrees at 10 bases. Germline-derived CDR1 and CDR2 are MGHRA and YSYEKL. This CDR3 is 15 amino acids long. The junction had 4 bases not matched to a gene; V was cut back by 4 bases and J by 4 bases.

The rearrangement uses TRBV7-9 and TRBJ1-1; 7 nucleotides align to TRBD1. CDR3 length: 15 amino acids. The V gene's germline CDR1 is SEHNR and CDR2 FQNEAQ (reference sequence). V gave up 4 bases and J gave up 1 base; unmatched junction bases: 6. This chain's CDR3 is CASSSRQGGNTEAFF. CDR3 DNA sequence: TGTGCCAGCAGCTCCAGACAGGGCGGGAACACTGAAGCTTTCTTT.

The chain combines TRBV11-2 with TRBJ1-5; perhaps TRBD1 as D (5 bases). V lost 1 base and J lost 0, with 10 bases in between. Germline lookup yields CDR1 SGHAT and CDR2 FQNNGV. The CDR3 length is 16 residues. CDR3 sequence: CASSLAAGSSNQPQHF. The CDR3 DNA reads TGTGCCAGCAGCTTAGCGGCAGGGAGTAGCAATCAGCCCCAGCATTTT. Variable domain in full (rest from reference TRBV11-2 and TRBJ1-5): EAGVAQSPRYKIIEKRQSVAFWCNPISGHATLYWYQQILGQGPKLLIQFQNNGVVDDSQLPKDRFSAERLKGVDSTLKIQPAKLEDSAVYLCASSLAAGSSNQPQHFGDGTRLSIL.

The rearrangement joins TRBV19 to TRBJ2-7; D call uncertain. Germline V lookup: CDR1 LNHDA, CDR2 SQIVND (reference sequence). Trimming shortened V by 3 bases and J by 0 bases, and 6 bases separated the two germline ends. This CDR3 has 13 residues. The CDR3 here is CASSMTGSYEQYF. The CDR3 DNA follows: TGTGCCAGTAGTATGACGGGCTCCTACGAGCAGTACTTC.

This clone was recorded a few times. The V gene is TRBV7-6, the J gene TRBJ2-7; D is unresolved. The CDR3 sequence is 13 residues long. Trimming left V 1 base short and J 2 bases short, with 6 bases between. Germline V CDR1 and CDR2: SGHVS, FNYEAQ. CDR3 coding DNA: TGTGCCAGCAGCTTAGAGGACGCCTACGAGCAGTACTTC. Protein: CASSLEDAYEQYF. Based on the CDR3 plus reference TRBV7-6 and TRBJ2-7, the full variable domain is GAGVSQSPRYKVTKRGQDVALRCDPISGHVSLYWYRQALGQGPEFLTYFNYEAQQDKSGLPNDRFSAERPEGSISTLTIQRTEQRDSAMYRCASSLEDAYEQYFGPGTRLTVT.

The V gene is TRBV18, the J gene TRBJ1-4; 7 bases fit TRBD1. The germline gives CDR1 KGHSH, CDR2 LQKENI. Germline trimming cut 4 bases from V and 4 bases from J; bases unmatched to any gene: 3. The CDR3 spans 14 residues. CDR3 nucleotide sequence: TGTGCCAGCTCACTACCAGGGGGTAATGAAAAACTGTTTTTT. Translating gives CASSLPGGNEKLFF.

The chain uses TRBV4-2 and TRBJ2-1; D is possibly TRBD1 or TRBD2 (6 bases each). Germline-derived CDR1 and CDR2 are LGHNA and YNFKEQ. This CDR3 has 14 amino acids. Trimming took 3 bases from V and 9 from J, leaving 15 bases between them. CDR3 in amino acids: CASSQKIGGGEQFF. For the CDR3, the DNA is TGTGCCAGCAGCCAGAAGATAGGGGGAGGTGAGCAGTTCTTC.

The chain is built from TRBV6-4 and TRBJ2-7; D is ambiguous. The germline CDR1 and CDR2 sequences are MRHNA and SNTAGT. V was pared by 6 bases and J by 5 bases, with 17 bases between. This CDR3 contains 14 residues. Here the CDR3 reads CASRGSRAGHEQYV. Here the CDR3 DNA reads TGTGCCAGCAGGGGAAGTAGGGCCGGCCACGAGCAGTACGTC.

The CDR3 nucleotides are TGTGCCAGCAGCGCCAGCGGGGCGCTATACGAGCAGTACTTC. Translating gives CASSASGALYEQYF. The chain is built from TRBV9 and TRBJ2-7; the match to TRBD2 covers 7 bases. The CDR3 runs to 14 residues. V dropped 3 bases and J dropped 4; count of bases not matched to a gene: 7. Germline CDR1 SGDLS, CDR2 YYNGEE.

The chain uses TRBV6-5 and TRBJ2-1, with 10 positions matching TRBD1. This CDR3 has 14 residues. V lost 9 bases to trimming and J lost 3 bases; unmatched junction nucleotides: 5. The germline CDR1 and CDR2 sequences are MNHEY and SVGAGI. The CDR3 region has the DNA TGTGCCAGTATGGACAGGGGGGGCTACAATGAGCAGTTCTTC. Its protein is CASMDRGGYNEQFF.

V gene TRBV6-6 combines with J gene TRBJ1-4, with D perhaps matching TRBD1 (5 bases). Germline V lookup: CDR1 MNHNY, CDR2 SVGAGI (reference sequence). Trimming removed 5 bases from V and 4 bases from J, with 11 bases in between. CDR3 length: 14 residues. CDR3 DNA sequence: TGTGCCAGCAGTCGAGGGGTGGTTAATGAAAAACTGTTTTTT. Its protein product is CASSRGVVNEKLFF.

V gene TRBV12-5 combines with J gene TRBJ2-5; no clear D gene. V was pared by 4 bases and J by 5 bases, with 5 bases between. Germline CDR1 reads LGHNT; CDR2 reads FRNRAP. The CDR3 runs to 11 residues. The CDR3: CASGSRETQYF. The DNA for the CDR3 is TGTGCTAGTGGTTCGAGGGAGACCCAGTACTTC.